The 2 T cell receptor beta chains listed next were all sequenced from one sample in a study of cytomegalovirus exposure and HLA in healthy donors (dated by TCRdb to the late 2010s). Receptors were amplified or captured by the immunoSEQ multiplex PCR assay. For the multiplex PCR, a mixture combining 60 forward primers for TCR Vbeta segments and 13 reverse primers for TCR Jbeta segments was used. What TCRdb holds here is the immuneACCESS table cut down to in-frame rearrangements. Part of the clones is not present; checked against another copy, under half of the missing clones reflect an unresolved V gene, and the others are unexplained. The sample table holds 270,000 or so clones, of which 70% to 90% were seen once. The biggest ten clones account for around 3.7% of the sample. Sequenced: PBMCs. Receptors were obtained from a man aged 40-49 years in good health and CMV-seropositive.

J is TRBJ2-4 and V is TRBV19, with 7 bases aligning to TRBD2. This CDR3 has 14 amino acids. V lost 6 bases to trimming and J lost 2 bases; unmatched junction nucleotides: 4. Germline V gene lookup returns CDR1 LNHDA and CDR2 SQIVND (reference sequence). DNA for the CDR3: TGTGCCAGTAGCCCCGGGAGGTCCAAAAACATTCAGTACTTC. Its protein product is CASSPGRSKNIQYF. The full variable domain, with the rest looked up from reference TRBV19 and TRBJ2-4, is DGGITQSPKYLFRKEGQNVTLSCEQNLNHDAMYWYRQDPGQGLRLIYYSQIVNDFQKGDIAEGYSVSREKKESFPLTVTSAQKNPTAFYLCASSPGRSKNIQYFGAGTRLSVL.

The V and J genes are TRBV30 and TRBJ2-6; 8 bases are shared with TRBD1. Germline loops: CDR1 GTSNPN, CDR2 SVGIG (reference sequence). The V gene end was trimmed by 4 bases and the J gene end by 1 base; junction bases not matched to a gene: 3. The CDR3 is 15 amino acids. CDR3: CAWMQGASGANVLTF. Here the CDR3 DNA reads TGTGCCTGGATGCAGGGGGCATCTGGGGCCAACGTCCTGACTTTC.